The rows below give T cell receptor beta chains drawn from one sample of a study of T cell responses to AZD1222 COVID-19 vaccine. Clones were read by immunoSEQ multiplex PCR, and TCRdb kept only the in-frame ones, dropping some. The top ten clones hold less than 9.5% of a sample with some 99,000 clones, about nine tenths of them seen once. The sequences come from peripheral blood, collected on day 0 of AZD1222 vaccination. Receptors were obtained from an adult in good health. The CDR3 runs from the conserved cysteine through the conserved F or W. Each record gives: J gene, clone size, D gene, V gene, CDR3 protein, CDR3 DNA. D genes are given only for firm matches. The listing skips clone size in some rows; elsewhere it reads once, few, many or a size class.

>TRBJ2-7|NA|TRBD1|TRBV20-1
CSASGTGGLEQYF
TGCAGTGCTAGTGGGACAGGGGGACTCGAGCAGTACTTC
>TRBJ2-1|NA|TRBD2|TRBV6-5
CASSYLAGSYNEQFF
TGTGCCAGCAGTTACCTAGCGGGATCCTACAATGAGCAGTTCTTC
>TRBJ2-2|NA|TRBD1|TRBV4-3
CASSQLAQGAGELFF
TGCGCCAGCAGCCAACTTGCCCAGGGGGCCGGGGAGCTGTTTTTT
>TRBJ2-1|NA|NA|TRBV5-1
CASSLEGVLSYNEQFF
TGCGCCAGCAGTTTGGAAGGGGTTTTGTCCTACAATGAGCAGTTCTTC
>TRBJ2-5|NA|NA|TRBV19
CASSISLQPSLETQYF
TGTGCCAGTAGTATATCCCTGCAGCCGTCCTTGGAGACCCAGTACTTC
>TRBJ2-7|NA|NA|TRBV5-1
CASSSLLRRTAPYEQYF
TGCGCCAGCAGCTCCTTGCTACGGAGGACAGCTCCCTACGAGCAGTACTTC
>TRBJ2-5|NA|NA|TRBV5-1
CASSLGQRETQYF
TGCGCCAGCAGCTTGGGACAGCGTGAGACCCAGTACTTC
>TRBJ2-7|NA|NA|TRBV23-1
CASSQQAPRRRNVYEQYF
TGCGCCAGCAGTCAACAGGCACCGAGACGCAGAAATGTCTACGAGCAGTACTTC
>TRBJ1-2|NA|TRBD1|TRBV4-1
CASSQERATGGLYGYTF
TGCGCCAGCAGCCAAGAAAGAGCTACAGGGGGCCTTTATGGCTACACCTTC
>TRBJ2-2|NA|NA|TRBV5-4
CASSQQNTGELFF
TGTGCCAGCAGTCAGCAGAACACCGGGGAGCTGTTTTTT
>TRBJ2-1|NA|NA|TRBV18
CASSPMRLSNEQFF
TGTGCCAGCTCACCAATGAGACTATCAAATGAGCAGTTCTTC
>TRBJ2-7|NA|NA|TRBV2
CASRPPRSWYEQYF
TGTGCCAGCAGACCACCAAGGAGCTGGTACGAGCAGTACTTC
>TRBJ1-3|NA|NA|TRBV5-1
CASFDSPTAGNTIYF
TGCGCCAGCTTCGACTCCCCGACAGCTGGAAACACCATATATTTT
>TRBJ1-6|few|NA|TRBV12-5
CASGSPSGQGNSPLHF
TGTGCTAGTGGTTCTCCTTCGGGGCAGGGTAATTCACCCCTCCACTTT
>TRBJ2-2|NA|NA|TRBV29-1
CSVVRLTNTGELFF
TGCAGCGTTGTACGGCTGACGAACACCGGGGAGCTGTTTTTT
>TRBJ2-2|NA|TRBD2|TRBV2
CASSRLAGGIGELFF
TGTGCCAGCAGTCGACTAGCGGGAGGAATCGGGGAGCTGTTTTTT
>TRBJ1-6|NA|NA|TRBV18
CASSPSQAQDSPLHF
TGTGCCAGCTCACCCTCACAGGCCCAAGATTCACCCCTCCACTTT
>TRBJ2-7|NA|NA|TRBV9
CASSTREARSSYEQYF
TGTGCCAGCAGCACCCGTGAAGCGAGAAGCTCCTACGAGCAGTACTTC
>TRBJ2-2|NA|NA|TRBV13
CASSFFTGELFF
TGTGCCAGCAGCTTTTTCACCGGGGAGCTGTTTTTT
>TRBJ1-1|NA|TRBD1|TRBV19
CASSITGAAEAFF
TGTGCCAGTAGTATCACAGGGGCCGCTGAAGCTTTCTTT
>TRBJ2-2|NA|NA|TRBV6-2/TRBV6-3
CASSYPQAGELFF
TGTGCCAGCAGTTACCCCCAGGCCGGGGAGCTGTTTTTT
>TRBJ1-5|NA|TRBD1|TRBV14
CASSTGGGNQPQHF
TGTGCCAGCAGTACAGGGGGCGGCAATCAGCCCCAGCATTTT
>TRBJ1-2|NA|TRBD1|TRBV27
CASSASGGAGYGYTF
TGTGCCAGCAGTGCCTCAGGGGGCGCGGGCTATGGCTACACCTTC
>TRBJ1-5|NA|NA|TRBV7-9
CASSLGDLGNQPQHF
TGTGCCAGCAGCTTAGGGGACCTAGGAAATCAGCCCCAGCATTTT
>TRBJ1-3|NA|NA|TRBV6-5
CASSLLSSGNTIYF
TGTGCCAGCAGCCTCCTTTCCTCTGGAAACACCATATATTTT
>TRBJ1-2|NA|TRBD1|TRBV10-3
CAISESSPGTGSGYTF
TGTGCCATCAGTGAGTCGAGTCCCGGGACAGGGTCTGGCTACACCTTC
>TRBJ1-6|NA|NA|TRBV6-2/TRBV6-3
CASSPESTRDSPLHF
TGTGCCAGCAGTCCAGAAAGTACCCGGGATTCACCCCTCCACTTT
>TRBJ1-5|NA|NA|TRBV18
CASSPGRDQPQHF
TGTGCCAGCTCACCGGGACGAGATCAGCCCCAGCATTTT
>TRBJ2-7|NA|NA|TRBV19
CASQNPTGDLGEQYF
TGTGCCAGCCAAAACCCCACAGGGGACTTAGGCGAGCAGTACTTC
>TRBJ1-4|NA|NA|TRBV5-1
CASSLATGGFSEKLFF
TGCGCCAGCAGCTTGGCCACGGGGGGTTTTTCTGAAAAACTGTTTTTT
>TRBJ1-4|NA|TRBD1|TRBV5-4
CASSLLGTGREKLFF
TGTGCCAGCAGCTTGTTGGGGACAGGAAGAGAAAAACTGTTTTTT
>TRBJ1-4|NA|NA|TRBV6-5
CASRTASNEKLFF
TGTGCCAGCAGGACGGCCTCTAATGAAAAACTGTTTTTT
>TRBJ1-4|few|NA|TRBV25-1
CASSVRPRREKLFF
TGTGCCAGCAGTGTTCGTCCCAGGAGGGAAAAACTGTTTTTT
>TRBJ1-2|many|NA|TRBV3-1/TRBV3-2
CASSQDAGNYGYTF
TGTGCCAGCAGCCAAGATGCGGGGAACTATGGCTACACCTTC
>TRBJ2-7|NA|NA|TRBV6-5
CASSSGWGTREQYF
TGTGCCAGCAGTTCAGGTTGGGGGACCAGGGAGCAGTACTTC
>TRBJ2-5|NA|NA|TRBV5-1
CASSLESRETQYF
TGCGCCAGCAGCTTGGAGTCCCGAGAGACCCAGTACTTC
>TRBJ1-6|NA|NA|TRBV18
CASSPGQPLNSPLHF
TGTGCCAGCTCACCTGGACAGCCCCTCAATTCACCCCTCCACTTT
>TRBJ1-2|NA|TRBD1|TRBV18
CASSPNTGTGGDYGYTF
TGTGCCAGCTCACCGAATACCGGGACAGGAGGCGACTATGGCTACACCTTC
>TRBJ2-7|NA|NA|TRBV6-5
CASKSGPSSYEQYF
TGTGCCAGCAAATCGGGACCGAGCTCCTACGAGCAGTACTTC
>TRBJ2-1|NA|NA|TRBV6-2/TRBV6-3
CASSYSGRKQPGNEQFF
TGTGCCAGCAGTTACTCGGGTCGGAAACAACCGGGCAATGAGCAGTTCTTC
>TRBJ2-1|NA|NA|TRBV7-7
CASSLAAGTNPEQFF
TGTGCCAGCAGCTTAGCGGCGGGAACAAATCCGGAGCAGTTCTTC
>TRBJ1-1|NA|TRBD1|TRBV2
CASSLQGARTEAFF
TGTGCCAGCAGTCTACAGGGGGCGAGGACTGAAGCTTTCTTT
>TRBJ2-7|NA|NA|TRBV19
CASSIDLGAPHKTLGNHYEQYF
TGTGCCAGTAGTATAGATCTTGGGGCCCCTCATAAAACACTAGGTAACCACTACGAGCAGTACTTC
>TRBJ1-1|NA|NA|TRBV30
CAWSGGDGTEAFF
TGTGCCTGGAGTGGGGGGGACGGCACGGAAGCTTTCTTT
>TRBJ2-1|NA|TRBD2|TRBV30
CAWSRIAGVTGFF
TGTGCCTGGAGTAGAATAGCGGGGGTGACTGGGTTCTTC
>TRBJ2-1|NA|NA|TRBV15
CATSRDSGPYNEQFF
TGTGCCACCAGCAGAGACTCGGGGCCTTACAATGAGCAGTTCTTC